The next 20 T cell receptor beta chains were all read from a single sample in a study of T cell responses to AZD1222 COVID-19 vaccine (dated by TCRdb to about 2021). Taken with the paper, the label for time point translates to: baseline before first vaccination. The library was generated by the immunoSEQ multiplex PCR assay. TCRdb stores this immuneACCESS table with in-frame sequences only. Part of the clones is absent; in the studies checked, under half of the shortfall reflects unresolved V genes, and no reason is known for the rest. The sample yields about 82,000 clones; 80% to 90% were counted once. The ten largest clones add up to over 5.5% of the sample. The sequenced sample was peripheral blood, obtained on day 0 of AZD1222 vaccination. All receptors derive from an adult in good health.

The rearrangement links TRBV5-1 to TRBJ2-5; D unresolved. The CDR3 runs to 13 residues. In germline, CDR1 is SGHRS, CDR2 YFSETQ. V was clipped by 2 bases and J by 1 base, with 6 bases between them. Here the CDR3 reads CASSFYFQETQYF. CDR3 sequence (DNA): TGCGCCAGCAGCTTTTACTTCCAAGAGACCCAGTACTTC.

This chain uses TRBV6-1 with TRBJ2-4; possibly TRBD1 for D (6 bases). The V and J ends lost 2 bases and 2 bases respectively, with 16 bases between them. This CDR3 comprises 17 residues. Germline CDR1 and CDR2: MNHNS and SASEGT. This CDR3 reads CASSERQAPGSKNIQYF. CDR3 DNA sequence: TGTGCCAGCAGTGAACGACAGGCCCCTGGATCCAAAAACATTCAGTACTTC.

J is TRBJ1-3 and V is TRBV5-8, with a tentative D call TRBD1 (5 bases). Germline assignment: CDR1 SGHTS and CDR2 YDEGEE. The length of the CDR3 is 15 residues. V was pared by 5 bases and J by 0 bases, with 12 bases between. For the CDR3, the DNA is TGTGCCAGCAGGGAACGGGGCAACTCTGGAAACACCATATATTTT. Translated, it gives CASRERGNSGNTIYF.

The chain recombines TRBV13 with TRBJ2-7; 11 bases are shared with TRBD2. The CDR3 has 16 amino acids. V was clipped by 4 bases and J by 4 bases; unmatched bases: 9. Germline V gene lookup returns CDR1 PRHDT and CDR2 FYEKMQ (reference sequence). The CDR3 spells CASSSIRGLAEYEQYF. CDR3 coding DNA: TGTGCCAGCAGCTCAATTCGGGGACTAGCGGAATACGAGCAGTACTTC.

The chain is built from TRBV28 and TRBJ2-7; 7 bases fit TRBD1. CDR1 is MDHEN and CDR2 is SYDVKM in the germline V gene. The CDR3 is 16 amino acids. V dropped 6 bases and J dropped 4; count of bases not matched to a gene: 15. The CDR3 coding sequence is TGTGCCAGCAGCCGACCGAGGGGGCGAGGTGTGTACGAGCAGTACTTC. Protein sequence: CASSRPRGRGVYEQYF.

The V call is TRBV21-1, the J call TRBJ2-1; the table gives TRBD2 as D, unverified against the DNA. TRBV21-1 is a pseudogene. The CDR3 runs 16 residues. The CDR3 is CASSKALGGPYNEQFF. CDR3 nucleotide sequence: TGTGCCAGCAGCAAAGCGCTCGGCGGGCCCTACAATGAGCAGTTCTTC.

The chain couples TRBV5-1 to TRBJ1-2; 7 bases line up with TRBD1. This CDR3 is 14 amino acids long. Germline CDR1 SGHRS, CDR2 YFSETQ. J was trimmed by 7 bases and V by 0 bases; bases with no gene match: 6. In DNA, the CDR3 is TGCGCCAGCAGCTTGGGAAGGGGGCATGTTGGCTACACCTTC. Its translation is CASSLGRGHVGYTF. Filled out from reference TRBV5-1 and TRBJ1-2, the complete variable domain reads KAGVTQTPRYLIKTRGQQVTLSCSPISGHRSVSWYQQTPGQGLQFLFEYFSETQRNKGNFPGRFSGRQFSNSRSEMNVSTLELGDSALYLCASSLGRGHVGYTFGSGTRLTVV.

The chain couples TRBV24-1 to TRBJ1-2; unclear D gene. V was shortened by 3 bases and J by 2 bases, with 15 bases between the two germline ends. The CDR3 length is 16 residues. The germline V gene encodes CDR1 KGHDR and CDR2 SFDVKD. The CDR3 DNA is TGTGCCACCAGTGATGCTGCAGAAGGTCCCAACTATGGCTACACCTTC. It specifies CATSDAAEGPNYGYTF.

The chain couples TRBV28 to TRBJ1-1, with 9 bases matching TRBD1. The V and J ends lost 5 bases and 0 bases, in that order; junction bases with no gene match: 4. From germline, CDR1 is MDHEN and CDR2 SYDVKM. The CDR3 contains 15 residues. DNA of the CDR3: TGTGCCAGCAGTAACAGGGGGCGGATGAACACTGAAGCTTTCTTT. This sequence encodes CASSNRGRMNTEAFF.

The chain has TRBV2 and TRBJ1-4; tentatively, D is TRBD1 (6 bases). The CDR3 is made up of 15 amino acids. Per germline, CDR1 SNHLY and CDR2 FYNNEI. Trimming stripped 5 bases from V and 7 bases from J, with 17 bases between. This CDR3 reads CASSTVWGRSEKLFF. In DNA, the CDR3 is TGTGCCAGCAGTACGGTTTGGGGGCGCAGTGAAAAACTGTTTTTT.

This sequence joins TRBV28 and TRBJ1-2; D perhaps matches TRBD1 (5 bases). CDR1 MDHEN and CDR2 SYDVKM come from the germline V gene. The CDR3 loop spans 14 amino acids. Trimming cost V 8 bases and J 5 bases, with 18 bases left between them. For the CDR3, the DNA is TGTGCCAGCTCCGAAGACCGTAGGGGTTATGGCTACACCTTC. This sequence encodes CASSEDRRGYGYTF.

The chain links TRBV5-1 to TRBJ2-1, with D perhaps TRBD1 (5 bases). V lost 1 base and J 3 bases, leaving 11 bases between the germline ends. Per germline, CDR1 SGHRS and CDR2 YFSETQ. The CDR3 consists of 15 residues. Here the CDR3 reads CASSLYTGYYNEQFF. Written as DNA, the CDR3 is TGCGCCAGCAGCTTGTATACAGGTTACTACAATGAGCAGTTCTTC. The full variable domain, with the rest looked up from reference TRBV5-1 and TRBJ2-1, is KAGVTQTPRYLIKTRGQQVTLSCSPISGHRSVSWYQQTPGQGLQFLFEYFSETQRNKGNFPGRFSGRQFSNSRSEMNVSTLELGDSALYLCASSLYTGYYNEQFFGPGTRLTVL.

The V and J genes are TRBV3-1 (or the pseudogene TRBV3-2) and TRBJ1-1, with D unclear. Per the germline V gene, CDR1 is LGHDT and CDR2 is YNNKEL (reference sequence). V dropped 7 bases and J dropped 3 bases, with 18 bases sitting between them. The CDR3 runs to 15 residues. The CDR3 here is CASTGGRRGHTEAFF. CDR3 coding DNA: TGTGCCAGCACCGGTGGGCGACGGGGTCACACTGAAGCTTTCTTT.

The CDR3: CASSPLWGYTF. In nucleotides, the CDR3 is TGTGCCAGCAGTCCCCTCTGGGGCTACACCTTC. The rearrangement uses TRBV7-2 and TRBJ1-2; D is unclear. The germline gives CDR1 SGHTA, CDR2 FQGNSA. The germline V and J ends were trimmed by 6 bases and 8 bases, with 10 bases remaining between them. The CDR3 has 11 residues. The full variable domain, in which reference TRBV7-2 and TRBJ1-2 provide the parts outside the CDR3, is GAGVSQSPSNKVTEKGKDVELRCDPISGHTALYWYRQSLGQGLEFLIYFQGNSAPDKSGLPSDRFSAERTGGSVSTLTIQRTQQEDSAVYLCASSPLWGYTFGSGTRLTVV.

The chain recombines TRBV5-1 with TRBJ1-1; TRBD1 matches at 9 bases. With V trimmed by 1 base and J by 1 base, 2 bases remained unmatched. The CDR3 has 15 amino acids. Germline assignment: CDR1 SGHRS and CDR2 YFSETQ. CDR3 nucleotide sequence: TGCGCCAGCAGCTTGTCGGACAGGGGGAACACTGAAGCTTTCTTT. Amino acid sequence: CASSLSDRGNTEAFF.

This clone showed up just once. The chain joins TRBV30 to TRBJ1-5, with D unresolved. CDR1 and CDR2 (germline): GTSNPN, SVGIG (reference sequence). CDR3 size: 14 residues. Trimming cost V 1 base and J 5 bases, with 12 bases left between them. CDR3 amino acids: CAWSDGGWDQPQHF. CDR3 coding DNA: TGTGCCTGGAGTGACGGCGGGTGGGATCAGCCCCAGCATTTT. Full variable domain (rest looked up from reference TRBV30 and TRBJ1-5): SQTIHQWPATLVQPVGSPLSLECTVEGTSNPNLYWYRQAAGRGLQLLFYSVGIGQISSEVPQNLSASRPQDRQFILSSKKLLLSDSGFYLCAWSDGGWDQPQHFGDGTRLSIL.

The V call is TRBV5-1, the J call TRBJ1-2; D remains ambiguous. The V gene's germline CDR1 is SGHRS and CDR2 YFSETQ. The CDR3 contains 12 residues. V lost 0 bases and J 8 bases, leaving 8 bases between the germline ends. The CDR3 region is CASSLDYQGYTF. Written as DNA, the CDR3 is TGCGCCAGCAGCTTGGATTACCAAGGCTACACCTTC.

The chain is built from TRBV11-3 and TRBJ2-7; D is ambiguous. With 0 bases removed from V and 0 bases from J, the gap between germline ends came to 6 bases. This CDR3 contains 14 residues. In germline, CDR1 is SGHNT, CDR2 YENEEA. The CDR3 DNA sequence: TGTGCCAGCAGCTTAGAACCGAGCTCCTACGAGCAGTACTTC. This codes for CASSLEPSSYEQYF. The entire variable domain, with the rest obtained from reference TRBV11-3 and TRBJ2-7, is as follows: EAGVVQSPRYKIIEKKQPVAFWCNPISGHNTLYWYLQNLGQGPELLIRYENEEAVDDSQLPKDRFSAERLKGVDSTLKIQPAELGDSAVYLCASSLEPSSYEQYFGPGTRLTVT.

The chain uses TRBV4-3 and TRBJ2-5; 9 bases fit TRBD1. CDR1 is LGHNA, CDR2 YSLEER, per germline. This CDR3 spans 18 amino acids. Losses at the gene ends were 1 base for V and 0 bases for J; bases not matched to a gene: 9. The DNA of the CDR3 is TGCGCCAGCAGCCAAGCGGGGACAGGGACGCCGTACCAAGAGACCCAGTACTTC. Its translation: CASSQAGTGTPYQETQYF.

CDR3 residues: CATSRDTGQGGRSSYEQYF. The DNA of the CDR3 is TGTGCCACCAGCAGAGATACGGGACAGGGTGGAAGGAGCTCCTACGAGCAGTACTTC. The gene calls are TRBV15 and TRBJ2-7; 9 nucleotides align to TRBD1. V lost 0 bases, J lost 0 bases, and 12 bases stayed unmatched. The CDR3 spans 19 residues. Germline CDR1 reads LNHNV; CDR2 reads YYDKDF (reference sequence).